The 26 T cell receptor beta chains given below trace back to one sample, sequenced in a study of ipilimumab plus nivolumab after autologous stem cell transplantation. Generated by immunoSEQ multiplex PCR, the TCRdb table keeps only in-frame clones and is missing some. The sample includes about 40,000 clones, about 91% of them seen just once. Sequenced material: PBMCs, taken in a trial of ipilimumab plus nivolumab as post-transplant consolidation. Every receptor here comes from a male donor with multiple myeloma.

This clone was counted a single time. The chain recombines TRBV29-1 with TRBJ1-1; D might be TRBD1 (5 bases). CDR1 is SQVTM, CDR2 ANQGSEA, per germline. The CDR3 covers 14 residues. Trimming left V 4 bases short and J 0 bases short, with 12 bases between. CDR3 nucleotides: TGCAGCGTTGCGATAGGGACTCTGAACACTGAAGCTTTCTTT. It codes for CSVAIGTLNTEAFF.

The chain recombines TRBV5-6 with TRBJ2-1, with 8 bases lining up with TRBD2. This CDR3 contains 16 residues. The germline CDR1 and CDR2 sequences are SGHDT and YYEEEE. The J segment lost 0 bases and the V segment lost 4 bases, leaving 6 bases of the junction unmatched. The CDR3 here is CASSPVAGSSYNEQFF. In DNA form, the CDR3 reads TGTGCCAGCAGCCCTGTAGCGGGAAGCTCCTACAATGAGCAGTTCTTC.

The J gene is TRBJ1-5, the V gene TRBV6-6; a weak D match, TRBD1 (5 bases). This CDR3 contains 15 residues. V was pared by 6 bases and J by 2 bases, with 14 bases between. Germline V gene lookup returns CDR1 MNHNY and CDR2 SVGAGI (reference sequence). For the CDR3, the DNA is TGTGCCAGCAGGAATCAGGGTCACGGCAATCAGCCCCAGCATTTT. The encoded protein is CASRNQGHGNQPQHF.

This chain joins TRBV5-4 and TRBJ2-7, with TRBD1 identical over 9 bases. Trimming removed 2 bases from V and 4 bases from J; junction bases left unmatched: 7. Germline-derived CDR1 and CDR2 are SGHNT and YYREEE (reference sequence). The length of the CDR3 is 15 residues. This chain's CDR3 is CASSFGGTGRYEQYF. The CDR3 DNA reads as TGTGCCAGCAGCTTTGGCGGGACAGGGAGGTACGAGCAGTACTTC.

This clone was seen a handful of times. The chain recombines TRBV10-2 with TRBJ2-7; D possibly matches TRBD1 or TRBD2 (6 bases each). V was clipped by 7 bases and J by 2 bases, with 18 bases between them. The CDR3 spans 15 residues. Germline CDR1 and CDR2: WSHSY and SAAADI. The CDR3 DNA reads TGCGCCAGCACCCGAGGGGACGGGGGCCCCTACGAGCAGTACTTC. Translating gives CASTRGDGGPYEQYF.

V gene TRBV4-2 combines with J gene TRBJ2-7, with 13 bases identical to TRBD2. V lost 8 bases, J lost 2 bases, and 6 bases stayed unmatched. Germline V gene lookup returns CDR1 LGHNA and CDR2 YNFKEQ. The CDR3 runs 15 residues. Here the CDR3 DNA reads TGTGCCAGCTCGGGACTAGCGGGGTCTCCCTACGAGCAGTACTTC. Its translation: CASSGLAGSPYEQYF.

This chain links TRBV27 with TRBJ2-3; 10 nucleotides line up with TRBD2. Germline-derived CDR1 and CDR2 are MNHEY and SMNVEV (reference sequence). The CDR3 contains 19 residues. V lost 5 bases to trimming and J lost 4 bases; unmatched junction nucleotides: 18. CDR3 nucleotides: TGTGCCAGCAGTGGACAGGCAGGACGATTTAGCGGGAGGTCAGATACGCAGTATTTT. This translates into CASSGQAGRFSGRSDTQYF.

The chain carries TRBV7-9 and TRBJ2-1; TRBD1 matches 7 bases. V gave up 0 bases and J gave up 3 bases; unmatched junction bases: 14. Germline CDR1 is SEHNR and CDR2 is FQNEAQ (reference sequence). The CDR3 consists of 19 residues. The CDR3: CASSLATTGIRTDYNEQFF. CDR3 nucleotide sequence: TGTGCCAGCAGCTTAGCCACGACAGGGATACGGACCGACTACAATGAGCAGTTCTTC. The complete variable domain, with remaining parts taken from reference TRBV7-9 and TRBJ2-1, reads DTGVSQNPRHKITKRGQNVTFRCDPISEHNRLYWYRQTLGQGPEFLTYFQNEAQLEKSRLLSDRFSAERPKGSFSTLEIQRTEQGDSAMYLCASSLATTGIRTDYNEQFFGPGTRLTVL.

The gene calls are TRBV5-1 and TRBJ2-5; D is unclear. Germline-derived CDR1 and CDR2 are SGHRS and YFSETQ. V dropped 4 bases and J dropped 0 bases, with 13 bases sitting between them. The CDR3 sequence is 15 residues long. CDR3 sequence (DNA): TGCGCCAGCAGCCCCCCAGTCAGAAACCAAGAGACCCAGTACTTC. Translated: CASSPPVRNQETQYF.

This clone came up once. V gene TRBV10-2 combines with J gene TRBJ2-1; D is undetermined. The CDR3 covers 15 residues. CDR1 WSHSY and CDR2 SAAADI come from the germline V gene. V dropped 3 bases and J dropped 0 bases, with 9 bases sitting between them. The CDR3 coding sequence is TGCGCCAGCAGTGATGTCGATAGCTCCTACAATGAGCAGTTCTTC. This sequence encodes CASSDVDSSYNEQFF.

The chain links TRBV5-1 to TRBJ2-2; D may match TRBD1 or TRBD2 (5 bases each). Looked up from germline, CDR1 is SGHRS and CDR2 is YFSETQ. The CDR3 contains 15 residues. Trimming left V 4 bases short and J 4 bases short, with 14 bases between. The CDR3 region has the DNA TGCGCCAGCAGCCAAAACCGGGACGTCACCGGGGAGCTGTTTTTT. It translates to CASSQNRDVTGELFF.

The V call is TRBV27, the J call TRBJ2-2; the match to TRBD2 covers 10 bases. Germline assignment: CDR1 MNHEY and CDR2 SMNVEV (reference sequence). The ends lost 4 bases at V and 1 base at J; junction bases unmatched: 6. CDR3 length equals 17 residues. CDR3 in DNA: TGTGCCAGCAGTTCCCCCCGACTAGCGGGGAACACCGGGGAGCTGTTTTTT. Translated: CASSSPRLAGNTGELFF.

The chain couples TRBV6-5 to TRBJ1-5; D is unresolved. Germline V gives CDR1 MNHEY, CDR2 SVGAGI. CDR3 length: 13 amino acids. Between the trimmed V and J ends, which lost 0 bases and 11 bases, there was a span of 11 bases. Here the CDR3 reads CASSYSVAEAQHF. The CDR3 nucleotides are TGTGCCAGCAGTTACTCGGTCGCTGAGGCCCAGCATTTT.

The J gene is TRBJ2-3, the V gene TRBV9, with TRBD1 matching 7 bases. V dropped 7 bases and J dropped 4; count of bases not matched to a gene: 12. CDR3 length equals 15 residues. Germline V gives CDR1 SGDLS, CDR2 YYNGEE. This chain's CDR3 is CASSGRTGVADTQYF. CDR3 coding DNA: TGTGCCAGCTCCGGAAGGACAGGCGTGGCAGATACGCAGTATTTT.

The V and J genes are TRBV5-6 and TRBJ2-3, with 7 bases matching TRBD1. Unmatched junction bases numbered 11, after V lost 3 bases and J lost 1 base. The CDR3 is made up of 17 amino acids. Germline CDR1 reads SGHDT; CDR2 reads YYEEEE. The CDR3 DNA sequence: TGTGCCAGCAGCTCAACAGGGCACAGGGGCGGCACAGATACGCAGTATTTT. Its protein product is CASSSTGHRGGTDTQYF.

CDR3 DNA: TGTGCCAGCAGCGCCCTTCTTTGGGTGGGGGGGCCAGATACGCAGTATTTT. Translating gives CASSALLWVGGPDTQYF. The chain is built from TRBV9 and TRBJ2-3, with a weak D call TRBD2 (7 bases). The CDR3 has 17 amino acids. The germline V gene encodes CDR1 SGDLS and CDR2 YYNGEE. Trimming shortened V by 3 bases and J by 4 bases, and 21 bases separated the two germline ends. The variable domain in full, with the rest retrieved from reference TRBV9 and TRBJ2-3, is DSGVTQTPKHLITATGQRVTLRCSPRSGDLSVYWYQQSLDQGLQFLIQYYNGEERAKGNILERFSAQQFPDLHSELNLSSLELGDSALYFCASSALLWVGGPDTQYFGPGTRLTVL.

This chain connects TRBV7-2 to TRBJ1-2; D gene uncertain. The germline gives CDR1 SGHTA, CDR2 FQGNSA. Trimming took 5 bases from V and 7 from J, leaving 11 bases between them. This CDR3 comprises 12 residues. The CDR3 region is CASSPEPPGYTF. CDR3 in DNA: TGTGCCAGCAGCCCGGAGCCCCCTGGCTACACCTTC.

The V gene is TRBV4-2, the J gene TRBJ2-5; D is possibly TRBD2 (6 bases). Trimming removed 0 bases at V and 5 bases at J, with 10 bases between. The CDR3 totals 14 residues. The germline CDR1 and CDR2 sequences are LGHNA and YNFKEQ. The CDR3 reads CASSQEPSAETQYF. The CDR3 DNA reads TGTGCCAGCAGCCAAGAACCTAGCGCCGAGACCCAGTACTTC.

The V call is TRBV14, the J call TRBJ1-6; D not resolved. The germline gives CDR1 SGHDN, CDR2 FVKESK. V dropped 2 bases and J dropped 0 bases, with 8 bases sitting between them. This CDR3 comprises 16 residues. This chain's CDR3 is CASSQRSSSYNSPLHF. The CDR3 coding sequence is TGTGCCAGCAGCCAACGTTCTAGCTCCTATAATTCACCCCTCCACTTT.

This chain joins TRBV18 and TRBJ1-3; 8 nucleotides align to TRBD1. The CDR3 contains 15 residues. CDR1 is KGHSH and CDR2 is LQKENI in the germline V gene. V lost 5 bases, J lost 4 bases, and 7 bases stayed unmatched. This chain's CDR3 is CASSSSRGRGNTIYF. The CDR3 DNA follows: TGTGCCAGCTCATCCTCCAGGGGGCGAGGAAACACCATATATTTT.

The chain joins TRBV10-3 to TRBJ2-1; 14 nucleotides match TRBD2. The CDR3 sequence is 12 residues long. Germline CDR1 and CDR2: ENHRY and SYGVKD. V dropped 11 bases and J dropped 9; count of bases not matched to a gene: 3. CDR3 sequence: CALGLAGVEQFF. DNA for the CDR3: TGTGCCCTGGGACTAGCGGGGGTTGAGCAGTTCTTC.

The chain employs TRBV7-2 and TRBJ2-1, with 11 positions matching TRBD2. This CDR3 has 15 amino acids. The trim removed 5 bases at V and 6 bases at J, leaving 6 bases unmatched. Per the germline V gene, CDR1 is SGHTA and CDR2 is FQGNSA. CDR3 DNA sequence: TGTGCCAGCAGCCCCTTTAGCGGGAGGGGCAATGAGCAGTTCTTC. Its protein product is CASSPFSGRGNEQFF.

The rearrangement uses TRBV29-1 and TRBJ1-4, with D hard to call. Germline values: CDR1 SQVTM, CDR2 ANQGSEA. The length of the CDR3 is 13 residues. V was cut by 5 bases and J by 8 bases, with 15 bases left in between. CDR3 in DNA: TGCAGCGTTTCGGTTCCTGGAGGGGAAAAACTGTTTTTT. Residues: CSVSVPGGEKLFF. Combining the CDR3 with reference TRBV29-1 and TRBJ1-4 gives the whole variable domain SAVISQKPSRDICQRGTSLTIQCQVDSQVTMMFWYRQQPGQSLTLIATANQGSEATYESGFVIDKFPISRPNLTFSTLTVSNMSPEDSSIYLCSVSVPGGEKLFFGSGTQLSVL.

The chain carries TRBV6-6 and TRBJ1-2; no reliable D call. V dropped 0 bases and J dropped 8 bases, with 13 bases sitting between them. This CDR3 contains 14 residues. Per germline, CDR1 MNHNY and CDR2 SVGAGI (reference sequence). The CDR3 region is CASSYSGSARGYTF. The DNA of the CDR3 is TGTGCCAGCAGTTACTCCGGGAGTGCTCGGGGCTACACCTTC.

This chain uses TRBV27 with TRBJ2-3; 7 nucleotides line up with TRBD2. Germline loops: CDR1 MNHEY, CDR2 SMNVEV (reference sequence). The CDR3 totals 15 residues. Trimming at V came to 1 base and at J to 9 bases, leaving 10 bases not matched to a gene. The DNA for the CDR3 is TGTGCCAGCAGTTTATTGCGGGAGCGGCCTTCGACGCAGTATTTT. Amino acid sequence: CASSLLRERPSTQYF.

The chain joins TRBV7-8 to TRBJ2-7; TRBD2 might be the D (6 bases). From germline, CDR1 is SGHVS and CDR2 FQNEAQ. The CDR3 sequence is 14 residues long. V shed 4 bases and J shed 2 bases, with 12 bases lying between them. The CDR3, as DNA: TGTGCCAGCAGCTCGGGACTCTTGGCCTACGAGCAGTACTTC. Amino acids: CASSSGLLAYEQYF.